The clone carrying this TCR beta chain was detected a few times. Its antigen is still unknown. This specimen belongs to a study of T-cell memory formation after mild COVID-19. Overall study: Across donors, TCR clusters were largely donor specific.

Researchers used 5'RACE with constant-segment primers to make TCR alpha and TCR beta cDNA libraries that carry sample barcodes and UMIs. TCRdb reprocessed the 5' RACE reads via MiXCR and lists one record per CDR3 protein. The data show 450,000 or so distinct CDR3 sequences, 25% seen once. The CDR3 loop spans 17 amino acids. V gave up 0 bases and J gave up 4 bases; unmatched junction bases: 6. Per the germline V gene, CDR1 is SGHRS and CDR2 is YFSETQ. Regarding the study as a whole: Cross-reactive memory seemingly joined, as some responding clones were found in pre-infection memory. Later expanders leaned CD4+, whereas day 15 to 85 contracting clones were balanced CD4/CD8.

The chain has TRBV5-1 and TRBJ1-6, with 8 bases identical to TRBD1. The TCR comes from an adult woman who had mild COVID-19 (a few samples of this study predate the infection). Cell type and time point are not known. Sequenced sample: PBMCs or a T cell subset sorted from them (not recorded which). CDR3 nucleotide sequence: TGCGCCAGCAGCTTGGTCTCGGGGACAGGTTATAATTCACCCCTCCACTTT. It codes for CASSLVSGTGYNSPLHF.